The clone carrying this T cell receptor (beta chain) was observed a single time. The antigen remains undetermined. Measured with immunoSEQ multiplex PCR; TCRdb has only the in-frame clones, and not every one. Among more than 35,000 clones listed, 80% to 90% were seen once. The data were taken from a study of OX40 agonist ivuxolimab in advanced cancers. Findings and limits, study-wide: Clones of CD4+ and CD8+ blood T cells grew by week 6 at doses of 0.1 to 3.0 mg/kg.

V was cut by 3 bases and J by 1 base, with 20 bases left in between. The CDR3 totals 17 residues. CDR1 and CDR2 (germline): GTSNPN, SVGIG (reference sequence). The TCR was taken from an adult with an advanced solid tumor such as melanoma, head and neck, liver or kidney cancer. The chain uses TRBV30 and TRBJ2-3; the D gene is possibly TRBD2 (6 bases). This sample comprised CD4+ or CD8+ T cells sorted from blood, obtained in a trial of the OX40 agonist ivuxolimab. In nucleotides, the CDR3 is TGTGCCTGGAGAGAACCCCCGGGGGTGGGGGGCACAGATACGCAGTATTTT. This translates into CAWREPPGVGGTDTQYF.